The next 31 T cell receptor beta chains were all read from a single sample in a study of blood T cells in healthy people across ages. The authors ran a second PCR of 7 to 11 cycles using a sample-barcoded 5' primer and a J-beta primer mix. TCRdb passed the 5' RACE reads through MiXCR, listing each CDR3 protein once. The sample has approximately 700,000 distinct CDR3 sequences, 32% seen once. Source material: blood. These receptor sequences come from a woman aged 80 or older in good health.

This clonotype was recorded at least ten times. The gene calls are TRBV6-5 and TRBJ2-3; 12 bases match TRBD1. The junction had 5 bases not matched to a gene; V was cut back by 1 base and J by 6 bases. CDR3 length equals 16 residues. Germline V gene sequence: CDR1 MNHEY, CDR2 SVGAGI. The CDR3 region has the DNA TGTGCCAGCAGTTACTGGGGGACAGGGGGCGCGGATACGCAGTATTTT. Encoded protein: CASSYWGTGGADTQYF.

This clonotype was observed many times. The CDR3 bases are TGTGCCAGCAGTGAGGGACGGGCGACGTTCCGTGAGCAGTACTTC. As protein: CASSEGRATFREQYF. The chain joins TRBV12-3 or TRBV12-4 to TRBJ2-7; the D gene could be TRBD1 or TRBD2 (5 bases each). The CDR3 has 15 residues. The ends were cut back, 5 bases at V and 7 bases at J, with 21 bases in the middle.

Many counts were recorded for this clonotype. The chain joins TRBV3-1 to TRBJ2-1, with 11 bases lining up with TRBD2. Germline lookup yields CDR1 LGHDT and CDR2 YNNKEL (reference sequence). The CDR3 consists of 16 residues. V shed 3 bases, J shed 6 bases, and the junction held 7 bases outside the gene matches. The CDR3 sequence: CASSHLAGGKINEQFF. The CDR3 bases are TGTGCCAGCAGCCACCTAGCGGGGGGTAAAATCAATGAGCAGTTCTTC.

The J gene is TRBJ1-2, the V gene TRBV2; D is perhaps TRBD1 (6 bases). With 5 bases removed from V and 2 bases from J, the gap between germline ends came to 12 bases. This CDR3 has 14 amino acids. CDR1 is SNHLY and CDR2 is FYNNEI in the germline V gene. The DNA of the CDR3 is TGTGCCAGCAGTCACAGGGCTACGAACTATGGCTACACCTTC. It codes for CASSHRATNYGYTF.

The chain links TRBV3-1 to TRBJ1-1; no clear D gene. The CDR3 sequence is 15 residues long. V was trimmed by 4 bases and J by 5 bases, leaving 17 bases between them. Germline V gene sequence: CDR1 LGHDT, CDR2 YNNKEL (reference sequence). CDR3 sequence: CASSRSSGSFTEAFF. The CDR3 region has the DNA TGTGCCAGCAGCCGTAGCTCAGGTAGTTTTACTGAAGCTTTCTTT.

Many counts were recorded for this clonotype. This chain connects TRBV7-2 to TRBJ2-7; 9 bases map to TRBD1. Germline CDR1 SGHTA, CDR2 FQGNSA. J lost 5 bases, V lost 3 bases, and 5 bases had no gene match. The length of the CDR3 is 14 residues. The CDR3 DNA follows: TGTGCCAGCAGCTTTACAGGGGGCCGAGACGAGCAGTACTTC. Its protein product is CASSFTGGRDEQYF.

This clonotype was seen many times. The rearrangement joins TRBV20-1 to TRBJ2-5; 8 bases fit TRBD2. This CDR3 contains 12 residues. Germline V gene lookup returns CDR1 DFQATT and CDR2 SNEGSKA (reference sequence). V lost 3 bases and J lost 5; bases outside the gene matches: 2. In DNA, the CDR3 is TGCAGTGCTAGTGGGACTAGGGAGACCCAGTACTTC. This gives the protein CSASGTRETQYF.

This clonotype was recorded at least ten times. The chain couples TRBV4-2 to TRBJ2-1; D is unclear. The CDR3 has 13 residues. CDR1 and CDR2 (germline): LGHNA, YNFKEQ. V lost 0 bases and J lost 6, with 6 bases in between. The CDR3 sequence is CASSQEGSNEQFF. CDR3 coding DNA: TGTGCCAGCAGCCAAGAGGGGTCCAATGAGCAGTTCTTC.

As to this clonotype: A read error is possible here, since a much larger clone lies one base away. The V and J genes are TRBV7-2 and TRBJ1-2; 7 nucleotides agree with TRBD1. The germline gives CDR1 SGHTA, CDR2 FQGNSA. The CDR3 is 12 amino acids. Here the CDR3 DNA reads TGTGCCAGCAGCTTCGACAGGGACGGCTGCACCTTC. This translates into CASSFDRDGCTF.

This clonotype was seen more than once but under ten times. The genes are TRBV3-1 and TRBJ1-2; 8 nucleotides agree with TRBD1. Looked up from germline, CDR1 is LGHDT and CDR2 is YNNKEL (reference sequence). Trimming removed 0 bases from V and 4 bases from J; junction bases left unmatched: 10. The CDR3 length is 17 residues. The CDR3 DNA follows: TGTGCCAGCAGCCAAGATGGAACCAGGGGGCGCAGCTATGGCTACACCTTC. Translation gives CASSQDGTRGRSYGYTF.

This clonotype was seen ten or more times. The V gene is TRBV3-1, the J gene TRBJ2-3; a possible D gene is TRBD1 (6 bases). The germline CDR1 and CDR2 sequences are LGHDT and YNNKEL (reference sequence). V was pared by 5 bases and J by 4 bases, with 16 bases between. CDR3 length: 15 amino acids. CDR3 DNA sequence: TGTGCCAGCAGCTCGGACAGTCTTACTTCAGATACGCAGTATTTT. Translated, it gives CASSSDSLTSDTQYF.

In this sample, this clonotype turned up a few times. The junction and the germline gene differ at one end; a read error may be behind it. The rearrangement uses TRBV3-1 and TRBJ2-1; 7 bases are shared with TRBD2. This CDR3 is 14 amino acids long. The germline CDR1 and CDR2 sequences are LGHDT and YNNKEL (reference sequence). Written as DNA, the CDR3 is TGTGCCAGCGGCCACACTAGCGAAGTCGATGAGCAGTTCTTC. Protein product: CASGHTSEVDEQFF.

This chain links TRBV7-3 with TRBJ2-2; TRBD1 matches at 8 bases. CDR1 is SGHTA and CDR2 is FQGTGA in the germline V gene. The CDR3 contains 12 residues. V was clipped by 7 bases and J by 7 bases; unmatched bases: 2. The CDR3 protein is CASTGGNGELFF. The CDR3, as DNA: TGTGCCAGCACAGGGGGCAACGGGGAGCTGTTTTTT.

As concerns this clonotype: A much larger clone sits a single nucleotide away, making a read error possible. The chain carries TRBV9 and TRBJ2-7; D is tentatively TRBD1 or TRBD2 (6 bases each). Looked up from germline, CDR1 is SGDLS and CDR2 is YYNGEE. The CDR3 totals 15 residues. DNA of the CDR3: TGTGCCAGCAGCGTAGGTGAGGGGGGCTCCTACGAGCAGGACTTC. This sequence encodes CASSVGEGGSYEQDF.

The CDR3 DNA sequence: TGTGCCAGCAGCCCCAGACCGGGACTAACTTGGGATGAGCAGTTCTTC. Amino acid sequence: CASSPRPGLTWDEQFF. The chain has TRBV5-6 and TRBJ2-1, with 7 bases identical to TRBD2. With 4 bases clipped from V and 8 bases from J, the junction kept 15 bases outside the gene matches. The CDR3 is 16 amino acids. Germline loops: CDR1 SGHDT, CDR2 YYEEEE.

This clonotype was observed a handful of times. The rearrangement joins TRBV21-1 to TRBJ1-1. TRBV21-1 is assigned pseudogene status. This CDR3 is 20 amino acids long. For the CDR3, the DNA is TGTGCCAGCAGCAAAGTTGGCCCAAATGATAGGGCAATGAGATGCGCTGAAGCTTTCTTT. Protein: CASSKVGPNDRAMRCAEAFF.

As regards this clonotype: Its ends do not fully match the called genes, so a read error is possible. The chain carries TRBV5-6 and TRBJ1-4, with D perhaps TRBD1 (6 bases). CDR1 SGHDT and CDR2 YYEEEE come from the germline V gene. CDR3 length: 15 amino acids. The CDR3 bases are TGTGCCAGCACCCGGACCGGGGGCGCGGATAAAAAACGGTTTTTT. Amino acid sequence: CASTRTGGADKKRFF.

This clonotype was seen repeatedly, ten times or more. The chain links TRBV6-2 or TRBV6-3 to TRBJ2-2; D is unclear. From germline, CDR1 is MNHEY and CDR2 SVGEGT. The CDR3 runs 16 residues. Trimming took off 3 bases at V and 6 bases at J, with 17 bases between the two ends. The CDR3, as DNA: TGTGCCAGCAGTTATGAAACCCCTCTAGAGGCCGGGGAGCTGTTTTTT. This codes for CASSYETPLEAGELFF.

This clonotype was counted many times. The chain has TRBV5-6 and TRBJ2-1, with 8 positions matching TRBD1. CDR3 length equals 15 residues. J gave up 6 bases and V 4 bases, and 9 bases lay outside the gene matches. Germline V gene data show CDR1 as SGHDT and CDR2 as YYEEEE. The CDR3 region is CASSPLGQGTNEQFF. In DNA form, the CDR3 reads TGTGCCAGCAGCCCCCTAGGACAGGGTACCAATGAGCAGTTCTTC. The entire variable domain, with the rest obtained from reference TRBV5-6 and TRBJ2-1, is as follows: DAGVTQSPTHLIKTRGQQVTLRCSPKSGHDTVSWYQQALGQGPQFIFQYYEEEERQRGNFPDRFSGHQFPNYSSELNVNALLLGDSALYLCASSPLGQGTNEQFFGPGTRLTVL.

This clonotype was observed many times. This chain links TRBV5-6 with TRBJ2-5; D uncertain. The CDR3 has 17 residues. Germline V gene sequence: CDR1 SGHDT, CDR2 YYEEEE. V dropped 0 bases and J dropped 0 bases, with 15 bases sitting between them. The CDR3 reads CASSLEGRTGYQETQYF. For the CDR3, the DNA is TGTGCCAGCAGCTTGGAGGGCCGGACCGGGTACCAAGAGACCCAGTACTTC.

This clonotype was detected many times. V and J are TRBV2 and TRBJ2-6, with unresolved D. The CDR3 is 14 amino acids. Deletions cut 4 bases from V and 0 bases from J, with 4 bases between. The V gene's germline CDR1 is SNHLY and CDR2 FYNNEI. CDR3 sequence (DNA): TGTGCCAGCAGTGTGCCCTCTGGGGCCAACGTCCTGACTTTC. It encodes CASSVPSGANVLTF.

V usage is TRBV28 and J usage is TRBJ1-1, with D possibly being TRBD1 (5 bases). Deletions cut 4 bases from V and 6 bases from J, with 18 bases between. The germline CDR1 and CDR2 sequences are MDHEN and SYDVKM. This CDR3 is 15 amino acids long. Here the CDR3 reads CASSSAGDGLSEAFF. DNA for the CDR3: TGTGCCAGCAGTTCTGCGGGGGACGGGTTATCTGAAGCTTTCTTT.

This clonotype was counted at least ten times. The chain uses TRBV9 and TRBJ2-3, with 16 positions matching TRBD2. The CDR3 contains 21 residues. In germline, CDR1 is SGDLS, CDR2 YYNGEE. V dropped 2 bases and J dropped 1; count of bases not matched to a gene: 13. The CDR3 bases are TGTGCCAGCAGCGTCAGTCCGGGACTAGCGGGGGGGCCAGTCGGCACAGATACGCAGTATTTT. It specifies CASSVSPGLAGGPVGTDTQYF.

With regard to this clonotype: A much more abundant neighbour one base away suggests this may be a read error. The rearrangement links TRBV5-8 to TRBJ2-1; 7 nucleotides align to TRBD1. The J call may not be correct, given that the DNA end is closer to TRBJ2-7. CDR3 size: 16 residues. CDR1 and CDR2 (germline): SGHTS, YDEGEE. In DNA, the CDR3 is TGTGCCAGCAGCTCGGAGAGGGGGCGATCAATAAATGAGCAGTACTTC. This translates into CASSSERGRSINEQYF.

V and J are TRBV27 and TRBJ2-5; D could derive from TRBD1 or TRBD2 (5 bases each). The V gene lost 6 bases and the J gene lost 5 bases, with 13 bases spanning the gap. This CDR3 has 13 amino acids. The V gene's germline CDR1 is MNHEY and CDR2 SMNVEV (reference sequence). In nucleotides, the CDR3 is TGTGCCAGCAGGGGGACGGCAGGGGAGACCCAGTACTTC. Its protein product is CASRGTAGETQYF.

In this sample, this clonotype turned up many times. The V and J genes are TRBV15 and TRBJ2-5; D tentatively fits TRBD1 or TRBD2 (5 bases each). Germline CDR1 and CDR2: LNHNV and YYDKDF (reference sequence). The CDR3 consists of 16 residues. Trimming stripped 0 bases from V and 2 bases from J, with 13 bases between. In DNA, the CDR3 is TGTGCCACCAGCAGAGAGCGGGCTAAGGGGCAAGAGACCCAGTACTTC. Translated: CATSRERAKGQETQYF. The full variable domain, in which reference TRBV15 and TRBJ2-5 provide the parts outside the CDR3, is DAMVIQNPRYQVTQFGKPVTLSCSQTLNHNVMYWYQQKSSQAPKLLFHYYDKDFNNEADTPDNFQSRRPNTSFCFLDIRSPGLGDTAMYLCATSRERAKGQETQYFGPGTRLLVL.

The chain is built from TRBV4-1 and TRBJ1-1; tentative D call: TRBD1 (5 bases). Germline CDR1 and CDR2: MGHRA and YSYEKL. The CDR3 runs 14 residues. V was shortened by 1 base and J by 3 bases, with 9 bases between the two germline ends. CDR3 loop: CASSQGYRYTEAFF. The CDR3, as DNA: TGCGCCAGCAGCCAAGGCTACAGGTACACTGAAGCTTTCTTT.

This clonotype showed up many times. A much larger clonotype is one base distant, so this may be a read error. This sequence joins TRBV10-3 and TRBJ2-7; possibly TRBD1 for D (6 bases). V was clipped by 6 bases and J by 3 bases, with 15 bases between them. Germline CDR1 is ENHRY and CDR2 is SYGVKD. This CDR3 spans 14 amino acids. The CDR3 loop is CAIRGTNRDYEQYF. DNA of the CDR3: TGTGCCATCAGGGGTACGAACAGGGACTACGAGCAGTACTTC.

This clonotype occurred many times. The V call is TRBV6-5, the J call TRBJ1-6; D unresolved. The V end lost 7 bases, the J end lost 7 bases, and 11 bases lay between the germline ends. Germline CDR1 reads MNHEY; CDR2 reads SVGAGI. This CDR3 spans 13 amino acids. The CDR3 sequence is CASNIAGNSPLHF. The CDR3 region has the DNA TGTGCCAGCAACATAGCAGGCAATTCACCCCTCCACTTT.

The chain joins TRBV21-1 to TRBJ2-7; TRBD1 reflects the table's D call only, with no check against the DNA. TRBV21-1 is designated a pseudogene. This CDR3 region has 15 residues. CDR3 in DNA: TGTGCCAGCAGCAAAGAGGGCGAGAGCTCCTACGAGCAGTACTTC. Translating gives CASSKEGESSYEQYF.

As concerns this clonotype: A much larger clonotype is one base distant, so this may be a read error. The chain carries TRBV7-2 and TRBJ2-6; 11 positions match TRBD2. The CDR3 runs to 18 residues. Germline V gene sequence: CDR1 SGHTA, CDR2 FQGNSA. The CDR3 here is CASSLGLAGLSGANVRTF. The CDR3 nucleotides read TGTGCCAGCAGCTTAGGACTAGCGGGGCTCTCTGGGGCCAACGTCCGGACTTTC.